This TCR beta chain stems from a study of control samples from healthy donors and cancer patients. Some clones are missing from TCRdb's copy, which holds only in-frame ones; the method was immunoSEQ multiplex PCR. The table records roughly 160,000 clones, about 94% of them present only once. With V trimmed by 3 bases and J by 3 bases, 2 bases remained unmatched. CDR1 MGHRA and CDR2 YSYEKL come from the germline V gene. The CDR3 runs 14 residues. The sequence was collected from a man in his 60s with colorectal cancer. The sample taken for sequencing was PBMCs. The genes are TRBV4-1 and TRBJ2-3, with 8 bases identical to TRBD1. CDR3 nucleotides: TGCGCCAGCAGCCAGAGACAGGGGACAGATACGCAGTATTTT. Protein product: CASSQRQGTDTQYF.